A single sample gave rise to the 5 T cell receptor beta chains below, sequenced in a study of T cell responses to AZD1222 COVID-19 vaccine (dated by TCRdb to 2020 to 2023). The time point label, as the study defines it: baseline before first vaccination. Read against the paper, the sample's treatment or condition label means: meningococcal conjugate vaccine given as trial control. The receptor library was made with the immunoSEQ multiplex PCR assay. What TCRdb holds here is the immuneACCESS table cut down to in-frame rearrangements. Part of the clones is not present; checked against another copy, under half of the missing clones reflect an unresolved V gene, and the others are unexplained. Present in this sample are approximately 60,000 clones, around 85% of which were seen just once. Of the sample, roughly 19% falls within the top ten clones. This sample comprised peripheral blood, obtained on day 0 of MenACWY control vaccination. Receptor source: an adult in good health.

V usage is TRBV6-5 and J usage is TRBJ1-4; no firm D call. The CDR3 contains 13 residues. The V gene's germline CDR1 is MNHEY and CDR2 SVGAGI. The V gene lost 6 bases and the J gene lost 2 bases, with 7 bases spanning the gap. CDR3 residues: CASRPLTNEKLFF. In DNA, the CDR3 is TGTGCCAGCAGGCCGCTCACTAATGAAAAACTGTTTTTT.

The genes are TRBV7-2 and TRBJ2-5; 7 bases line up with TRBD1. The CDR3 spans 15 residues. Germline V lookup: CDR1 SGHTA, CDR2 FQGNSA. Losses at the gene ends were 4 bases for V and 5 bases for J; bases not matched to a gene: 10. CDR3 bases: TGTGCCAGCAGCTATACCGACAGGGTAGGCGAGACCCAGTACTTC. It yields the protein CASSYTDRVGETQYF.

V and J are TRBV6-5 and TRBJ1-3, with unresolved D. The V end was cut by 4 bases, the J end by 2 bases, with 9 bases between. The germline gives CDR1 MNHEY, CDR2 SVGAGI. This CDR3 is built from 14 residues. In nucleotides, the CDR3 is TGTGCCAGCAGTTTGGGCAGGACTGGAAACACCATATATTTT. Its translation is CASSLGRTGNTIYF.

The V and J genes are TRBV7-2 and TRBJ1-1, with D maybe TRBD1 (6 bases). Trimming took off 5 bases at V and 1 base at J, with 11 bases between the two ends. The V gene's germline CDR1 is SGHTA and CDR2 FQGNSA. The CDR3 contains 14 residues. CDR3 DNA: TGTGCCAGCAGCCAGGGGTTCTGGAACACTGAAGCTTTCTTT. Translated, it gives CASSQGFWNTEAFF.

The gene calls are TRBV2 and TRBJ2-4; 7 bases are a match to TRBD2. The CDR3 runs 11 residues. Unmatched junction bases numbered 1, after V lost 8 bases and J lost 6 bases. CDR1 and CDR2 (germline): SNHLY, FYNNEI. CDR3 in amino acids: CASGRGNIQYF. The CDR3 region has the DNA TGTGCCAGCGGGAGGGGAAACATTCAGTACTTC.